This T cell receptor beta chain is from a study of T cells in localized non-small cell lung cancer. Findings and caveats of the study: Researchers found a median approximately 50 of the top 100 tumor clones in adjacent lung. Peak T cell clonality was found in uninvolved adjacent lung, exceeding tumor.

A word on this clone: No antigen is known for it.

Produced via immunoSEQ multiplex PCR; TCRdb's table is partial and in-frame only. The sample records approximately 45,000 clones, approximately 90% being singletons. This TCR was sampled from a man between 40 and 70 years old with stage II lung adenocarcinoma. The sequenced sample was PBMCs, obtained before any cancer treatment.

The CDR3 spells CASSSTGPRPDFEAFF. DNA for the CDR3: TGTGCCAGCAGCAGCACAGGTCCGCGACCTGATTTTGAAGCTTTCTTT. This chain joins TRBV21-1 and TRBJ1-1; TRBD1 is taken as the D call from the table, unchecked against the DNA. TRBV21-1 is classified as a pseudogene. The CDR3 contains 16 residues.